This T cell receptor (beta chain) originates from a study of Graves' ophthalmopathy and Graves' hyperthyroidism. Transcripts of RNA were the source for amplifying TCR beta CDR3 regions. Second-round multiplex PCR came after first-round RT-PCR with HTBI primers. In TCRdb, the multiplex PCR reads were re-called with MiXCR into one record per CDR3 protein. This table holds 170,000 or so distinct CDR3 sequences, around two fifths found once. Looked up from germline, CDR1 is SNHLY and CDR2 is FYNNEI. The CDR3 covers 16 residues. The V segment lost 7 bases and the J segment 6 bases; nucleotides outside the gene matches: 13.

Sequencing was carried out using peripheral blood. The receptor's source is a man in his thirties or forties with Graves' ophthalmopathy. The rearrangement joins TRBV2 to TRBJ1-5, with 9 bases identical to TRBD1. CDR3: CASTAPGQGHVQPQHF. The CDR3 coding sequence is TGTGCCAGCACAGCTCCGGGACAGGGCCACGTTCAGCCCCAGCATTTT. Full variable domain (outside the CDR3, taken from reference TRBV2 and TRBJ1-5): EPEVTQTPSHQVTQMGQEVILRCVPISNHLYFYWYRQILGQKVEFLVSFYNNEISEKSEIFDDQFSVERPDGSNFTLKIRSTKLEDSAMYFCASTAPGQGHVQPQHFGDGTRLSIL.